What follows describes a single T cell receptor beta chain. Its antigen is not known. Measured with immunoSEQ multiplex PCR; TCRdb has only the in-frame clones, and not every one. Of about 260,000 clones in the sample, 90% to 95% are singletons; the top ten hold approximately 0.52%. The entry originates in a study of T cell responses to AZD1222 COVID-19 vaccine. Study observations and caveats: The CD4 TCRs associated with vaccination extended across spike and predominated at 160-218 and 743-854. Increases in Spike-specific TCR breadth and depth were seen after two AZD1222 doses.

The TCR originated in an adult in good health. Sequencing used peripheral blood, obtained on day 0 of AZD1222 vaccination.

CDR3 DNA: TGCGCCAGCAGTGAGCCGGGACTCCAAAAACTGTTTTTT. This translates into CASSEPGLQKLFF. The V gene is TRBV10-2, the J gene TRBJ1-4, with D perhaps TRBD1 (5 bases). The CDR3 covers 13 residues. Trimming left V 2 bases short and J 9 bases short, with 10 bases between. The germline V gene encodes CDR1 WSHSY and CDR2 SAAADI.